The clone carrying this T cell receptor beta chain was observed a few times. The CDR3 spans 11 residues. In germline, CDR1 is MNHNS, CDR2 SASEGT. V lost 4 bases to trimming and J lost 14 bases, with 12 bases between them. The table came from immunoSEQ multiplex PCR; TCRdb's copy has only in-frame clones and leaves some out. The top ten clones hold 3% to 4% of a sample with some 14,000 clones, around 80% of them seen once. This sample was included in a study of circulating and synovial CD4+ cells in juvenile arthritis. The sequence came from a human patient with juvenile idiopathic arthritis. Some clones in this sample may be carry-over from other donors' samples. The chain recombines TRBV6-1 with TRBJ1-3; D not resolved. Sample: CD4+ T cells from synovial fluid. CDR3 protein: CASSVGVAVYF. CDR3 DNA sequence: TGTGCCAGCAGTGTCGGGGTGGCGGTATATTTT.